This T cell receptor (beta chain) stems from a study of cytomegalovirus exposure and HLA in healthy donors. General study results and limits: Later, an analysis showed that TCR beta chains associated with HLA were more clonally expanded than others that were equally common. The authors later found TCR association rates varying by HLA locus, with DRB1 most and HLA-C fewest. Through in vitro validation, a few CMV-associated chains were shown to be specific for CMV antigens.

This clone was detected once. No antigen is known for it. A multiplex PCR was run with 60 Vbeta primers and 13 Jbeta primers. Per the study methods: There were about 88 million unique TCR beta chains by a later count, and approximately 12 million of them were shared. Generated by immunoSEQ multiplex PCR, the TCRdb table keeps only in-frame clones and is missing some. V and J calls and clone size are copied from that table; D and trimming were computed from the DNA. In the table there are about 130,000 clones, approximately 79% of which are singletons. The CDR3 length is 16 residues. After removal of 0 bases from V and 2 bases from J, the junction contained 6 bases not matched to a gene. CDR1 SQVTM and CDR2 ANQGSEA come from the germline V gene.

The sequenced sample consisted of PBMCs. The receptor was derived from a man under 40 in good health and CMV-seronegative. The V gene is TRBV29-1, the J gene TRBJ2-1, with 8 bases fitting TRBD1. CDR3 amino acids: CSVEEGTGETYNEQFF. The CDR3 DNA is TGCAGCGTTGAAGAAGGGACAGGCGAAACCTACAATGAGCAGTTCTTC.